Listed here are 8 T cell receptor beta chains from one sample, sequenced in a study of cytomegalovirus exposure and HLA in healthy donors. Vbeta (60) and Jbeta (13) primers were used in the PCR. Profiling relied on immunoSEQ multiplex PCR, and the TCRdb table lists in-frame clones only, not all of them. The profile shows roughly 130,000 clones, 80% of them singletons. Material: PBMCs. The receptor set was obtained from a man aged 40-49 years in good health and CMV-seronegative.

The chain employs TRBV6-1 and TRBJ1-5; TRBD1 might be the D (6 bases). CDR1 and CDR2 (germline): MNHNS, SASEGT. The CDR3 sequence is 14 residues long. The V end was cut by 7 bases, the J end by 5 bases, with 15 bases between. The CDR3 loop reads CASTPGHDYQPQHF. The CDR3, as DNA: TGTGCCAGCACCCCGGGACACGACTATCAGCCCCAGCATTTT.

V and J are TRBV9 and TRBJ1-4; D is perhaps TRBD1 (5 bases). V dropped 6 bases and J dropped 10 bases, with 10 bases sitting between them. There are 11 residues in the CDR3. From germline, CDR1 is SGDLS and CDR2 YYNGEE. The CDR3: CASNRRGKLFF. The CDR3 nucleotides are TGTGCCAGCAATAGAAGGGGAAAACTGTTTTTT.

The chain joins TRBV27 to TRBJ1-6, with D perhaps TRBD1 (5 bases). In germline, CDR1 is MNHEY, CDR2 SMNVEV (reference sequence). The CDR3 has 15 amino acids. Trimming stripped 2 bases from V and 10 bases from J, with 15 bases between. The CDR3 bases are TGTGCCAGCAGTTTAACCGGGGGTGATAGCTCACCCCTCCACTTT. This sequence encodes CASSLTGGDSSPLHF.

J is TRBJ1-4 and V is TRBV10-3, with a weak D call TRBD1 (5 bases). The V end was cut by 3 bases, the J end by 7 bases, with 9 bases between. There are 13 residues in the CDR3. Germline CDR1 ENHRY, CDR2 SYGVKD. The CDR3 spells CAISDGGSEKLFF. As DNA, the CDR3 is TGTGCCATCAGTGACGGGGGGTCTGAAAAACTGTTTTTT.

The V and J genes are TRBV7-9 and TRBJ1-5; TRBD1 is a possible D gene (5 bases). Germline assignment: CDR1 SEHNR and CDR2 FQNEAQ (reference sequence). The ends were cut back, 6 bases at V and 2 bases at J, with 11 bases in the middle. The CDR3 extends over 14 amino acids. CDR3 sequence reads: CASSPGGGNQPQHF. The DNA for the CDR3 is TGTGCCAGCAGTCCCGGGGGGGGCAATCAGCCCCAGCATTTT.

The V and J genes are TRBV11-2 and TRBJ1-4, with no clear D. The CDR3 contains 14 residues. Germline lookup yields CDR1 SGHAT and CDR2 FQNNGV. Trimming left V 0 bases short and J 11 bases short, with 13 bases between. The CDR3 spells CASSLDRGRGKLFF. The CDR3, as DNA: TGTGCCAGCAGCTTAGACAGAGGGCGAGGGAAACTGTTTTTT.

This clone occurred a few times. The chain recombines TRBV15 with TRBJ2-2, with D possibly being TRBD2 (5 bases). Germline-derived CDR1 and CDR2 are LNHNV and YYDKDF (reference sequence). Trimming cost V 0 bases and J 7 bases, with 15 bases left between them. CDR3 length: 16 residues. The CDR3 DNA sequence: TGTGCCACCAGCAGAGACCAGGCGGGTGATGACGGGGAGCTGTTTTTT. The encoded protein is CATSRDQAGDDGELFF.

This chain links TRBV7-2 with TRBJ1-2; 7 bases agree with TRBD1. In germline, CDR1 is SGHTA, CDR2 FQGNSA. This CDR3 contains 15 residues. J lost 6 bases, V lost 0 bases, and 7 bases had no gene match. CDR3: CASSLAAGGRDGYTF. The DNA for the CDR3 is TGTGCCAGCAGCTTAGCGGCAGGGGGTAGAGATGGCTACACCTTC.